The entry that follows covers one TCR beta chain sequence. As yet, its antigen is unknown. Time point specified: newly diagnosed, previously untreated cHL patient sample. After thawing, PBMCs were subjected to magnetic negative selection to isolate CD8+ T cells. Newly diagnosed, untreated classical Hodgkin lymphoma PBMCs provided comparison. This sample is part of a study of PD-1 blockade in classical Hodgkin lymphoma. Clones were sequenced by immunoSEQ multiplex PCR, and TCRdb holds only the in-frame ones, with some missing. The sample includes more than 2,500 clones, approximately 70% of them seen just once. General study results and limits: Newly diagnosed patients were said to have less baseline TCR diversity than healthy donors did.

Germline lookup yields CDR1 MGHDK and CDR2 SYGVNS. CDR3 length: 13 amino acids. Trimming cost V 5 bases and J 4 bases, with 8 bases left between them. The chain employs TRBV25-1 and TRBJ1-4, with D unresolved. This TCR was recovered from a human donor with classical Hodgkin lymphoma. Sequenced sample: CD8+ T cells from blood. CDR3 residues: CASSPRSNEKLFF. The CDR3, as DNA: TGTGCCAGCAGTCCCAGGAGTAATGAAAAACTGTTTTTT.